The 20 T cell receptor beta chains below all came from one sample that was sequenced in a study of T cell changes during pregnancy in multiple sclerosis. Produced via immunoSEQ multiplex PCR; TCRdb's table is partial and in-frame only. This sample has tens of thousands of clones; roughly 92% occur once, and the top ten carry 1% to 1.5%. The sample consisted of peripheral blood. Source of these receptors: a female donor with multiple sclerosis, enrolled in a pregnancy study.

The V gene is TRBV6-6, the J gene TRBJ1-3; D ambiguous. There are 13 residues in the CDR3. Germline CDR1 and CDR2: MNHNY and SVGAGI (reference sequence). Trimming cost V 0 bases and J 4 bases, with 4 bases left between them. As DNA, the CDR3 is TGTGCCAGCAGTTACTCGGAGGGAAACACCATATATTTT. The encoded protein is CASSYSEGNTIYF.

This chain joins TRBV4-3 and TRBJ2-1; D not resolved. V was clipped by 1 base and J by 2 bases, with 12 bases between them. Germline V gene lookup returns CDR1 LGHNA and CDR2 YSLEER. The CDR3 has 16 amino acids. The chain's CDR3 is CASSQVTLVPYNEQFF. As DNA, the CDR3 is TGCGCCAGCAGCCAAGTTACGCTAGTACCCTACAATGAGCAGTTCTTC.

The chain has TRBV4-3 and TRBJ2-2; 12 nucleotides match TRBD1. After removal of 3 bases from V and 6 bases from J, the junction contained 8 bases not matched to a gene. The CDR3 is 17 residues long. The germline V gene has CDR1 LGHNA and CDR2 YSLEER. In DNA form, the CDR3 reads TGCGCCAGCAGCCATACCCCCGGGACAGGGGGCTCCGGGGAGCTGTTTTTT. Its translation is CASSHTPGTGGSGELFF.

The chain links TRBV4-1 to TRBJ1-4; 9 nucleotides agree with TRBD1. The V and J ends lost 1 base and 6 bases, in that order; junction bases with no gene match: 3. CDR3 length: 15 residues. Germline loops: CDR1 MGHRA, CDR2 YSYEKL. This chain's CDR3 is CASSQVGQGYEKLFF. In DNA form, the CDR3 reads TGCGCCAGCAGCCAAGTGGGACAGGGCTATGAAAAACTGTTTTTT.

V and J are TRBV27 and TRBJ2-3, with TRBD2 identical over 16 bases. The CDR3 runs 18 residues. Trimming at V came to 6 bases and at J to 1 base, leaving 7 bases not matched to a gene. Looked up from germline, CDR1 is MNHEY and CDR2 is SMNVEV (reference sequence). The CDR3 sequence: CASSPGTSGRGGTDTQYF. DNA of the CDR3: TGTGCCAGCAGCCCTGGGACTAGCGGGAGGGGGGGCACAGATACGCAGTATTTT.

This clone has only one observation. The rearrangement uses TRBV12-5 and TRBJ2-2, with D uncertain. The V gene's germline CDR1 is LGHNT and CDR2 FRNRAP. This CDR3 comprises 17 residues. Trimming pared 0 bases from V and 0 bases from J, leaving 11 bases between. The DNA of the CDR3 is TGTGCTAGTGGTTTGGTAGGAAGTTCCACGAACACCGGGGAGCTGTTTTTT. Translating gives CASGLVGSSTNTGELFF.

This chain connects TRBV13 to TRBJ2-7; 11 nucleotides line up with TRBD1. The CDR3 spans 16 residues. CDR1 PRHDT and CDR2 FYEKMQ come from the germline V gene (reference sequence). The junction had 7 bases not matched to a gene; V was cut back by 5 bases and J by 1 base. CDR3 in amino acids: CASSHTGTGGSYEQYF. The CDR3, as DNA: TGTGCCAGCAGCCATACCGGGACAGGGGGATCCTACGAGCAGTACTTC.

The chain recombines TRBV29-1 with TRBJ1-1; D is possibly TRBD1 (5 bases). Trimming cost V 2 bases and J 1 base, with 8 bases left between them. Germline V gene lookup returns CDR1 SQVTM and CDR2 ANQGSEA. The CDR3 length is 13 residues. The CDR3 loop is CSVESTGNTEAFF. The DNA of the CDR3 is TGCAGCGTTGAATCTACAGGGAACACTGAAGCTTTCTTT.

The CDR3 nucleotides read TGTGCCAGCAGCGTTTACGGGGGGAACACCGGGGAGCTGTTTTTT. Its protein product is CASSVYGGNTGELFF. The chain recombines TRBV2 with TRBJ2-2; tentative D call: TRBD2 (6 bases). The CDR3 length is 15 residues. Germline lookup yields CDR1 SNHLY and CDR2 FYNNEI. Trimming shortened V by 6 bases and J by 1 base, and 12 bases separated the two germline ends.

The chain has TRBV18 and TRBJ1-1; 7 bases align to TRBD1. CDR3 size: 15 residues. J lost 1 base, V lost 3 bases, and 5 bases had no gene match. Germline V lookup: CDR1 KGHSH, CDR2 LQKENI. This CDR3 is CASSPPRDRNTEAFF. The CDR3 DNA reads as TGTGCCAGCTCACCCCCCAGGGACAGGAACACTGAAGCTTTCTTT. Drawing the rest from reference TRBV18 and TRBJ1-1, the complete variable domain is NAGVMQNPRHLVRRRGQEARLRCSPMKGHSHVYWYRQLPEEGLKFMVYLQKENIIDESGMPKERFSAEFPKEGPSILRIQQVVRGDSAAYFCASSPPRDRNTEAFFGQGTRLTVV.

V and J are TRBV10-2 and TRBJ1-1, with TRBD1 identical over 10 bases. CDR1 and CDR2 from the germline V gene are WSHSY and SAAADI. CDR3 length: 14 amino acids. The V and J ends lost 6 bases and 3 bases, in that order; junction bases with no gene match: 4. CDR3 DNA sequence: TGCGCCAGCAGAGACAGGGGGCAGGACACTGAAGCTTTCTTT. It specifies CASRDRGQDTEAFF.

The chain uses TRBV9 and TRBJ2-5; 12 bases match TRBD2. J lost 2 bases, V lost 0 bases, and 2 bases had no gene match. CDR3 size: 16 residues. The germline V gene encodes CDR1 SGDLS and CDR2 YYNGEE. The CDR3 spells CASSVEGLAGQETQYF. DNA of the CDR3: TGTGCCAGCAGCGTAGAAGGACTAGCGGGACAAGAGACCCAGTACTTC.

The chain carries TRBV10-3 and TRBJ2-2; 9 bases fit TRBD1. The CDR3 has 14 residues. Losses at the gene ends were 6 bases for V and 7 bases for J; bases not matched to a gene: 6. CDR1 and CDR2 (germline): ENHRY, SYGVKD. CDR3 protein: CAIRGDRVGGELFF. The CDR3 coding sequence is TGTGCCATCAGGGGGGACAGGGTCGGCGGGGAGCTGTTTTTT.

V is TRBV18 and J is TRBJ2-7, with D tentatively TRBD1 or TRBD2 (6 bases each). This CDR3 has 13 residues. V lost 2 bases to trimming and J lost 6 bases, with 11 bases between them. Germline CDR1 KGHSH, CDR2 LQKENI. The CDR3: CASSPGGQGEQYF. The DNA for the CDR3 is TGTGCCAGCTCACCAGGGGGGCAGGGCGAGCAGTACTTC.

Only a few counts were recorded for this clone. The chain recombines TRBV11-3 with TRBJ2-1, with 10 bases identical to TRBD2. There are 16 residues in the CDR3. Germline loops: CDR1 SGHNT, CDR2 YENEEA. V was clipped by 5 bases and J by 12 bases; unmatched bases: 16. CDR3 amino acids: CASSPRGLAGASGQFF. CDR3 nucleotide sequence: TGTGCCAGCAGCCCGAGAGGCCTAGCGGGAGCGTCAGGGCAGTTCTTC.

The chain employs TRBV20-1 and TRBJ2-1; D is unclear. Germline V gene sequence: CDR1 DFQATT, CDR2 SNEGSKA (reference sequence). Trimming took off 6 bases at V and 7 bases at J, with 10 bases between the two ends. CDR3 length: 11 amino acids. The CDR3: CSAPSLNEQFF. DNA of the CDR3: TGCAGTGCGCCAAGTTTGAATGAGCAGTTCTTC.

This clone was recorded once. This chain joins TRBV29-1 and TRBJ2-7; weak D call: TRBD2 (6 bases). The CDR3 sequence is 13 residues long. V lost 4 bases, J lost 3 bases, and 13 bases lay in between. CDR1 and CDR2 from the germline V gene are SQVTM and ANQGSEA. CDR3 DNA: TGCAGCGTTGTCCCAGGGAGGAACTACGAGCAGTACTTC. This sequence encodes CSVVPGRNYEQYF.

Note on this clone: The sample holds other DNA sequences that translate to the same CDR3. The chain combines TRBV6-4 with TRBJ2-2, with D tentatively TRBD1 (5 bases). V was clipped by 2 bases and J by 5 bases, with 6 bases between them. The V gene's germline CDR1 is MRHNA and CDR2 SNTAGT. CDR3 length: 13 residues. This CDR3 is CASSDKGTGELFF. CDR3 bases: TGTGCCAGCAGTGACAAGGGGACCGGGGAGCTGTTTTTT.

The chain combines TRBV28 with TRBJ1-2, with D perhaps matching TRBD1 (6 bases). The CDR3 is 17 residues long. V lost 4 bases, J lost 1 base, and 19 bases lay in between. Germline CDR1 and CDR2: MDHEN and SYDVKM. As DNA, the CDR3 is TGTGCCAGCAGTTCGGAGTTACAGGGACCTTATAACTATGGCTACACCTTC. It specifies CASSSELQGPYNYGYTF.

The CDR3 bases are TGTGCCAGCAGTTACGAGCTGCGGCTAGAAGAGACCCAGTACTTC. This codes for CASSYELRLEETQYF. The chain couples TRBV6-5 to TRBJ2-5, with unresolved D. Trimming took 2 bases from V and 3 from J, leaving 13 bases between them. The CDR3 has 15 amino acids. Germline values: CDR1 MNHEY, CDR2 SVGAGI.